The rows below give T cell receptor beta chains drawn from one sample of a study of cytomegalovirus exposure and HLA in healthy donors. Here immunoSEQ multiplex PCR was the method, and the copy in TCRdb shows in-frame clones only, minus some. The table includes 110,000 or so clones, around 77% detected once. The sequencing input was PBMCs. The receptors were sampled from a woman in her 30s in good health and CMV-seropositive. The CDR3 runs from the conserved cysteine through the conserved F or W. Fields, in order: V gene, J gene, D gene, clone size, CDR3 DNA, CDR3 protein. A D gene is named only where the DNA matches it firmly. Size tells how often a clone was seen (once, few, many) or the class of an expanded clone, and some rows leave it out.

>TRBV6-4|TRBJ2-3|TRBD2|few
TGTGCCAGCAGTGAGTCAGCGGGAAGCACAGATACGCAGTATTTT
CASSESAGSTDTQYF
>TRBV5-1|TRBJ1-1|TRBD1|NA
TGCGCCAGCAGCTTGGGTCGTCCCGGGACAGGGCCCGAAGCTTTCTTT
CASSLGRPGTGPEAFF
>TRBV9|TRBJ2-5|TRBD2|once
TGTGCCAGCAGCGTAGCCTACTTGGGAGGGCAAGAGACCCAGTACTTC
CASSVAYLGGQETQYF
>TRBV2|TRBJ2-7|NA|NA
TGTTTCAGCAAGGAGGACGCGGCCTACGAGCAGTACTTC
CFSKEDAAYEQYF
>TRBV7-9|TRBJ2-7|NA|NA
TGTGCCAGCAGCTTAGACCAGTGGTCCTACGAGCAGTACTTC
CASSLDQWSYEQYF
>TRBV5-6|TRBJ2-1|NA|few
TGTGCCAGCAGCTTGTTGGTTAGCGGAGGAGGGCGGCAGTTCTTC
CASSLLVSGGGRQFF
>TRBV5-1|TRBJ2-3|TRBD2|few
TGCGCCAGCAGCTCGGAGAGAGCTAGCGGGAGTTTGACAGATACGCAGTATTTT
CASSSERASGSLTDTQYF
>TRBV11-2|TRBJ2-1|NA|once
TGTGCCAGCAGCCCCCAGAACTCGGGCGGCGGGCTCTTC
CASSPQNSGGGLF
>TRBV10-1|TRBJ2-1|TRBD2|NA
TGCGCCAGCAGTGTCTTCGGGACTACGTTAAATGAGCAGTTCTTC
CASSVFGTTLNEQFF
>TRBV18|TRBJ1-5|NA|few
TGTGCCAGCTCACCCTACAATCAGCCCCAGCATTTT
CASSPYNQPQHF
>TRBV6-6|TRBJ1-3|NA|NA
TGTGCCAGCAGTTACTCCCAGGGAAACACCATATATTTT
CASSYSQGNTIYF
>TRBV6-1|TRBJ1-5|NA|NA
TGTGCCAGCAGTGAATGGGGGGGCGATCAGCCCCAGCATTTT
CASSEWGGDQPQHF
>TRBV25-1|TRBJ1-1|NA|NA
TGTGCCAGCAGTCTAAGGGGGAACACTGAAGCTTTCTTT
CASSLRGNTEAFF
>TRBV4-1|TRBJ2-7|NA|NA
TGCGCCAGCAGCCAAGTTAATATACTAGTGTACGACGAGCAGTACTTC
CASSQVNILVYDEQYF
>TRBV27|TRBJ1-1|NA|NA
TGTGCCAGCGCCTGGGGAACATCGGGGACTGAAGCTTTCTTT
CASAWGTSGTEAFF
>TRBV19|TRBJ2-7|TRBD2|few
TGTGCCAGTAGTATAGCCAGCGGGAGCTCCTACGAGCAGTACTTC
CASSIASGSSYEQYF
>TRBV29-1|TRBJ2-1|TRBD2|NA
TGCAGCGTTAAGGGACTAGCGGAAAACAATGAGCAGTTCTTC
CSVKGLAENNEQFF
>TRBV25-1|TRBJ1-2|NA|once
TGTGCCAGCAGTGTCCGGGGGGGCTACACCTTC
CASSVRGGYTF
>TRBV5-6|TRBJ2-2|TRBD1|NA
TGTGCCAGCAGACCAGACAGGGGTGGCACCGGGGAGCTGTTTTTT
CASRPDRGGTGELFF
>TRBV4-2|TRBJ2-7|NA|NA
TGTGCCAGCAGCCCCTCGGGGTCCTACGAGCAGTACTTC
CASSPSGSYEQYF
>TRBV10-3|TRBJ1-2|NA|NA
TGTGCCATCAGTGGGGACATATCTAACTATGGCTACACCTTC
CAISGDISNYGYTF
>TRBV12-5|TRBJ2-7|TRBD2|NA
TGTGCTAGTCGAGTGTCTAGCGGGACACTCTCCGAGCAGTACTTC
CASRVSSGTLSEQYF
>TRBV25-1|TRBJ2-2|TRBD1|NA
TGTGCCAGCAGTCGTAGGGGGCTAAACACCGGGGAGCTGTTTTTT
CASSRRGLNTGELFF
>TRBV5-4|TRBJ2-1|TRBD1|NA
TGTGCCAGCAGCCCCGTCCCGGGACAGGGTCCTGGGAAAAATGAGCAGTTCTTC
CASSPVPGQGPGKNEQFF
>TRBV5-4|TRBJ2-3|TRBD2|few
TGTGCCAGCAGCCCATACGGGACTAGCGGGAGGGCCGGGACAGATACGCAGTATTTT
CASSPYGTSGRAGTDTQYF
>TRBV18|TRBJ2-1|NA|NA
TGTGCCAGCTCACCGGACAGCTACAATGAGCAGTTCTTC
CASSPDSYNEQFF
>TRBV6-1|TRBJ1-1|TRBD1|NA
TGTGCCAGCAGGAGGGGACAGGGAGGAACTGAAGCTTTCTTT
CASRRGQGGTEAFF
>TRBV23-1|TRBJ2-5|TRBD2|NA
TGCGCCAGCAGTCAATTCCCTCGGGGGGGTGGGGTTGAGACCCAGTACTTC
CASSQFPRGGGVETQYF
>TRBV2|TRBJ2-2|TRBD2|NA
TGTGCCAGCAGGTGGCTAGCGGAGGGGACCGGGGAGCTGTTTTTT
CASRWLAEGTGELFF
>TRBV10-3|TRBJ1-2|TRBD1|few
TGTGCCACCGCGGACAGGGGGCTGAGTGGCTACACCTTC
CATADRGLSGYTF
>TRBV6-1|TRBJ1-5|NA|NA
TGTGCCAGCAGTGGACAAGTATACAATCAGCCCCAGCATTTT
CASSGQVYNQPQHF
>TRBV30|TRBJ2-5|TRBD2|NA
TGTGCCTGGATTAGCGGGGGCACCATTTTCCAAGAGACCCAGTACTTC
CAWISGGTIFQETQYF
>TRBV15|TRBJ1-2|NA|NA
TGTGCCACCAGCAGCGGACAGAATGGCTACACCTTC
CATSSGQNGYTF
>TRBV5-1|TRBJ1-1|NA|NA
TGCGCCAGCTTGGGAGGGCCAACGGGAGGGGACACTGAAGCTTTCTTT
CASLGGPTGGDTEAFF
>TRBV30|TRBJ2-7|TRBD2|NA
TGTGCCTGGAGTGGGGGGACTACTAACGAGCAGTACTTC
CAWSGGTTNEQYF
>TRBV7-3|TRBJ2-1|NA|NA
TGTGCCAGCAGCTTAGGGCAGGAACGCGATGAGCAGTTCTTC
CASSLGQERDEQFF
>TRBV10-3|TRBJ2-7|NA|NA
TGTGCCATCAAACGTGGCAGTGACTACGAGCAGTACTTC
CAIKRGSDYEQYF
>TRBV6-5|TRBJ2-5|NA|few
TGTGCCAGCAGTTACGTAGGAGCCAAAGAGACCCAGTACTTC
CASSYVGAKETQYF
>TRBV5-1|TRBJ1-2|TRBD1|once
TGCGCCAGCAGCTCCGAGGTTACAGGGGGCGCGAACTATGGCTACACCTTC
CASSSEVTGGANYGYTF
>TRBV7-2|TRBJ1-4|NA|NA
TGTGCCAGCAGCTTAGCGGCTAGCGAAAAACTGTTTTTT
CASSLAASEKLFF
>TRBV10-3|TRBJ2-3|TRBD2|NA
TGTGCCATCAGCGCCCGGGGACTAGCGGGGGACACAGATACGCAGTATTTT
CAISARGLAGDTDTQYF
>TRBV10-2|TRBJ2-5|NA|NA
TGCGCCAGCAGTGTTGGGGGGATCCAAGAGACCCAGTACTTC
CASSVGGIQETQYF
>TRBV29-1|TRBJ1-2|NA|once
TGCAGCGTTGAAGAAGGTTCTCAGGGAATCCGGGGCTACACCTTC
CSVEEGSQGIRGYTF
>TRBV15|TRBJ2-3|TRBD2|NA
TGTGCCACCAGCAGAGACCCTACTAGCGTGAGCACAGATACGCAGTATTTT
CATSRDPTSVSTDTQYF
>TRBV10-2|TRBJ1-1|TRBD1|NA
TGCGCCAGCAGCCGAGGACAGGGGGCAACTGAAGCTTTCTTT
CASSRGQGATEAFF
>TRBV18|TRBJ2-7|NA|once
TGTGCCAGCTCACCCCTTTCCGAGCAGTACTTC
CASSPLSEQYF
>TRBV6-1|TRBJ1-3|TRBD1|NA
TGTGCCAGCAGCGCGACAGGGACTGGAAACACCATATATTTT
CASSATGTGNTIYF
>TRBV13|TRBJ2-7|TRBD1|NA
TGTGCCAGCAGCTTCGACAGGGCCCCATCCTACGAGCAGTACTTC
CASSFDRAPSYEQYF
>TRBV19|TRBJ1-1|NA|NA
TGTGCCAGTAAACACCGTTCGAACACTGAAGCTTTCTTT
CASKHRSNTEAFF
>TRBV7-7|TRBJ2-1|NA|NA
TGTGCTAGCAGCCTGGGACAAGGGTTCAACAATGAGCAGTTCTTC
CASSLGQGFNNEQFF
>TRBV13|TRBJ2-7|TRBD1|NA
TGTGCCAGCAGTTTGGAAAGCTGGGACAGAGCCTACGAGCAGTACTTC
CASSLESWDRAYEQYF
>TRBV6-5|TRBJ1-2|TRBD1|few
TGTGCCAGCAGTCGTGACAGGGAGAAGAACTATGGCTACACCTTC
CASSRDREKNYGYTF
>TRBV6-1|TRBJ2-7|NA|NA
TGTGCCAGCAGGGCCATAGGCGGATCCTACGAGCAGTACTTC
CASRAIGGSYEQYF
>TRBV6-1|TRBJ1-5|NA|NA
TGTGCCAGCAGTGAGTGGGGCGAGGTCAATCAGCCCCAGCATTTT
CASSEWGEVNQPQHF